This is a list of T cell receptor beta chains from one sample in a study of cytomegalovirus exposure and HLA in healthy donors. This table comes from immunoSEQ multiplex PCR, and its TCRdb copy is limited to in-frame clones, with some not included. Among 120,000 or so clones listed, approximately 91% were seen once. Sequenced material: PBMCs. The origin of the receptors is a man aged 18 to 35 in good health and CMV-seropositive. Both conserved end residues are part of each CDR3. D genes are given only for firm matches. Size values are once, few and many counts, or a class for expanded clones, and some rows have none.

j_gene: TRBJ2-3; d_gene: .; v_gene: TRBV4-1; abundance: .; CDR3aa: CASSQIPGVYTDTQYF; CDR3nt: TGCGCCAGCAGCCAGATTCCCGGGGTTTACACAGATACGCAGTATTTT
j_gene: TRBJ2-3; d_gene: .; v_gene: TRBV29-1; abundance: .; CDR3aa: CSVEEEGQGTDTQYF; CDR3nt: TGCAGCGTTGAAGAAGAGGGCCAGGGGACAGATACGCAGTATTTT
j_gene: TRBJ1-2; d_gene: .; v_gene: TRBV6-5; abundance: .; CDR3aa: CASGSSGMDFPIWTF; CDR3nt: TGTGCCAGCGGTTCGTCGGGGATGGACTTCCCCATATGGACCTTC
j_gene: TRBJ1-2; d_gene: .; v_gene: TRBV9; abundance: .; CDR3aa: CASSVVGGHYGYTF; CDR3nt: TGTGCCAGCAGCGTAGTGGGGGGGCACTATGGCTACACCTTC
j_gene: TRBJ2-1; d_gene: TRBD2; v_gene: TRBV6-1; abundance: once; CDR3aa: CASSGSSGGDNEQFF; CDR3nt: TGTGCCAGCAGTGGGTCTAGCGGGGGGGACAATGAGCAGTTCTTC
j_gene: TRBJ1-1; d_gene: .; v_gene: TRBV27; abundance: few; CDR3aa: CASSTRGSEAFF; CDR3nt: TGTGCCAGCTCAACCAGAGGGTCTGAAGCTTTCTTT
j_gene: TRBJ1-3; d_gene: .; v_gene: TRBV28; abundance: .; CDR3aa: CASVTGSHSGNTIYF; CDR3nt: TGTGCCAGCGTTACAGGGTCCCACTCTGGAAACACCATATATTTT
j_gene: TRBJ2-3; d_gene: TRBD2; v_gene: TRBV6-1; abundance: many; CDR3aa: CASSELAGGPDTQYF; CDR3nt: TGTGCCAGCAGTGAACTAGCGGGGGGGCCAGATACGCAGTATTTT
j_gene: TRBJ2-7; d_gene: TRBD1; v_gene: TRBV5-1; abundance: .; CDR3aa: CASSYRGPSSYEQYF; CDR3nt: TGCGCCAGCAGCTACAGGGGGCCAAGCTCCTACGAGCAGTACTTC
j_gene: TRBJ2-2; d_gene: TRBD1; v_gene: TRBV27; abundance: .; CDR3aa: CASSFRQGETGELFF; CDR3nt: TGTGCCAGCAGTTTTCGACAGGGAGAAACCGGGGAGCTGTTTTTT
j_gene: TRBJ2-6; d_gene: .; v_gene: TRBV4-1; abundance: .; CDR3aa: CASSQEAGSGANVLTF; CDR3nt: TGCGCCAGCAGCCAAGAGGCGGGCTCTGGGGCCAACGTCCTGACTTTC
j_gene: TRBJ2-5; d_gene: TRBD2; v_gene: TRBV5-6; abundance: .; CDR3aa: CASSSQLLAGGLGETQYF; CDR3nt: TGTGCCAGCAGCTCCCAGCTCCTAGCGGGGGGGCTGGGGGAGACCCAGTACTTC
j_gene: TRBJ2-1; d_gene: .; v_gene: TRBV10-2; abundance: .; CDR3aa: CASMLNEQFF; CDR3nt: TGCGCCAGCATGTTAAATGAGCAGTTCTTC
j_gene: TRBJ2-3; d_gene: .; v_gene: TRBV19; abundance: .; CDR3aa: CASSPRFRDTQYF; CDR3nt: TGTGCCAGTAGCCCCAGGTTCAGGGATACGCAGTATTTT
j_gene: TRBJ2-7; d_gene: .; v_gene: TRBV18; abundance: .; CDR3aa: CASSPEYEQYF; CDR3nt: TGTGCCAGCTCACCCGAGTACGAGCAGTACTTC
j_gene: TRBJ1-1; d_gene: .; v_gene: TRBV2; abundance: .; CDR3aa: CATKGLGDTEAFF; CDR3nt: TGTGCCACAAAGGGGCTAGGGGACACTGAAGCTTTCTTT
j_gene: TRBJ2-1; d_gene: .; v_gene: TRBV7-2; abundance: .; CDR3aa: CASSLDPVSYNEQFF; CDR3nt: TGTGCCAGCAGCTTAGATCCTGTCTCCTACAATGAGCAGTTCTTC
j_gene: TRBJ2-1; d_gene: .; v_gene: TRBV7-9; abundance: .; CDR3aa: CASSPRTEAYNEQFF; CDR3nt: TGTGCCAGCAGCCCGAGGACAGAGGCCTACAATGAGCAGTTCTTC
j_gene: TRBJ2-2; d_gene: .; v_gene: TRBV19; abundance: .; CDR3aa: CASSIVPGLTGELFF; CDR3nt: TGTGCCAGTAGTATAGTTCCGGGTCTAACCGGGGAGCTGTTTTTT